This T cell receptor beta chain appears in the sequencing data of a study of T cell responses to AZD1222 COVID-19 vaccine. Study-level information: Combined were second doses at about 4 or about 12 weeks. Study-level findings and limits: White British ancestry dominated among donors, who included more females, and clonal diversity was possibly underestimated. With dominance at 160-218 and 743-854, vaccine-associated CD4 TCRs spanned spike. No repertoire was sampled before or during the peak T cell response, only after it.

This clone came up once. What it binds is unknown. The data were produced by immunoSEQ multiplex PCR, yet TCRdb's version contains in-frame clones alone and is incomplete. The sample lists around 140,000 clones, nearly 95% occurring once. The receptor's source is an adult in good health. The sequencing used peripheral blood, collected on day 0 of AZD1222 vaccination.

CDR3 region: CASSLGRFDEQYF. For the CDR3, the DNA is TGTGCCAGCAGTCTGGGACGGTTCGACGAGCAGTACTTC. This chain joins TRBV28 and TRBJ2-7; D possibly uses TRBD1 or TRBD2 (5 bases each). V was clipped by 5 bases and J by 5 bases, with 13 bases between them. The germline CDR1 and CDR2 sequences are MDHEN and SYDVKM. This CDR3 is built from 13 residues. The variable domain in full, completed from reference TRBV28 and TRBJ2-7, reads DVKVTQSSRYLVKRTGEKVFLECVQDMDHENMFWYRQDPGLGLRLIYFSYDVKMKEKGDIPEGYSVSREKKERFSLILESASTNQTSMYLCASSLGRFDEQYFGPGTRLTVT.